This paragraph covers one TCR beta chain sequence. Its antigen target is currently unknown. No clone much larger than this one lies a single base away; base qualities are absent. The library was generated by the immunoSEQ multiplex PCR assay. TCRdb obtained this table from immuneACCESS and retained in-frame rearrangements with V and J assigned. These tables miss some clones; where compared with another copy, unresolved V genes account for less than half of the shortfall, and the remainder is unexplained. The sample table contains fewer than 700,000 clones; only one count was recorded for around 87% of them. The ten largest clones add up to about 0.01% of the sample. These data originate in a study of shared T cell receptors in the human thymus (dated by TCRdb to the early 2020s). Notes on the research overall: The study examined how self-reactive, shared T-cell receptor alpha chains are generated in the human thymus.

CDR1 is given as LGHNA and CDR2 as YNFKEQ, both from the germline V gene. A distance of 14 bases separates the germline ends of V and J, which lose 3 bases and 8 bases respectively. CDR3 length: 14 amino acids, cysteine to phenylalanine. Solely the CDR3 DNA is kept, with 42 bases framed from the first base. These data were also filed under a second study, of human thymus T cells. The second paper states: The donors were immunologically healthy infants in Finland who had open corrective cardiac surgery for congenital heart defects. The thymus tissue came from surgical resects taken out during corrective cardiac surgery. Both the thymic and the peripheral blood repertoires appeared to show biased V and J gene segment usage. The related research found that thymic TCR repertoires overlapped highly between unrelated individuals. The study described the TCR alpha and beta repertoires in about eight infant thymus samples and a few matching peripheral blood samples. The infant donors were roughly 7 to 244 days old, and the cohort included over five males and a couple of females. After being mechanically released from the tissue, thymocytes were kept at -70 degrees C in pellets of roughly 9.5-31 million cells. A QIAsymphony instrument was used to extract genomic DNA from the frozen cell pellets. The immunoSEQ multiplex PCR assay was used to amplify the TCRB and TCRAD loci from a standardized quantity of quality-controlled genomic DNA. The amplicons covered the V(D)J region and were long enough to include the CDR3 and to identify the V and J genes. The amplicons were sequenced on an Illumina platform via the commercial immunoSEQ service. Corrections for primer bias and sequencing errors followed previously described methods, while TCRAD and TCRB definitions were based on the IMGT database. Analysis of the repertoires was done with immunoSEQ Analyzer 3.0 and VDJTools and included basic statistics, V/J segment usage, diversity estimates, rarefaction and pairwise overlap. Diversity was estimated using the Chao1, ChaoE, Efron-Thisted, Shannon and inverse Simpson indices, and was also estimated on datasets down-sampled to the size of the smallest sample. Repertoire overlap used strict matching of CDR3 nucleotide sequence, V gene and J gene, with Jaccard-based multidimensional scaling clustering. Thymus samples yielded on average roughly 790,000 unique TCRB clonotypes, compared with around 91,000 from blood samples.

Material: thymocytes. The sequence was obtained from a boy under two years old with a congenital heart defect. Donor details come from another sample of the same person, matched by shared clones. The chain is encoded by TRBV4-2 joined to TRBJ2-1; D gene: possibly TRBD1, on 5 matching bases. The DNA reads TGTGCCAGCAGCCATTTTACTAACAGGCATGAGCAGTTCTTC. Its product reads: CASSHFTNRHEQFF.